Sequencing of this TCR beta chain was carried out in a study of cytomegalovirus exposure and HLA in healthy donors. Broader study findings: Association with HLA alleles at 0.05 false discovery rate was found for about 17,000 TCR beta sequences in a later analysis.

With regard to this clone: What it binds is unknown.

This CDR3 contains 15 residues. V was pared by 5 bases and J by 4 bases, with 6 bases of the junction left unmatched. CDR1 is MNHEY and CDR2 is SVGAGI in the germline V gene. Amplification used 60 Vbeta primers and 13 Jbeta primers. Profiled with immunoSEQ multiplex PCR; TCRdb holds only in-frame clones, not every one. The sample has more than 85,000 clones, around 88% seen once; the top ten hold 1.5% to 2%. V and J are TRBV6-5 and TRBJ2-3; 10 nucleotides align to TRBD2. The sequence was obtained from a man aged 35-49 years in good health and CMV-seronegative. Material for sequencing was PBMCs. The CDR3 is CASSNPSGGPDTQYF. CDR3 nucleotides: TGTGCCAGCAGTAACCCTAGCGGGGGCCCAGATACGCAGTATTTT.